The sample holds many counts of the clone carrying this T cell receptor beta chain. The data are from a study of blood T cell repertoires in COVID-19. Study overall: Collection of acute and convalescent COVID-19 samples took place in the United States, Italy and Spain. Nucleic acid was either cDNA or gDNA, and it came from T cells, B-cell-depleted T cells, or PBMCs.

Per the original methods: Amplification of reference gene primers provided the estimated nucleated cell counts. Data came from immunoSEQ multiplex PCR; TCRdb stores just in-frame clones and leaves some out. That table gives V, J and clone size, and the DNA gave D and trimming. The sample holds 100,000 to 150,000 clones; around 76% are singletons and the top ten take about 6%. Germline loops: CDR1 SGHDT, CDR2 YYEEEE. This CDR3 is built from 15 residues. V lost 1 base, J lost 4 bases, and 6 bases stayed unmatched. Sequencing was done on a sample of peripheral blood. The rearrangement links TRBV5-6 to TRBJ1-1; 8 bases match TRBD1. This clonotype was sampled from a man older than 75 with COVID-19, enrolled during active disease. This CDR3 is CASSLPQGALTEAFF. CDR3 DNA sequence: TGTGCCAGCAGCTTGCCCCAGGGGGCCCTCACTGAAGCTTTCTTT.